The T cell receptor (beta chain) described here comes from a study of blood T cell repertoires in COVID-19. For the study at large: Samples taken during acute and convalescent COVID-19 were collected in the United States, Italy and Spain. In each case, the material was cDNA or gDNA derived from T cells, B-cell-depleted T cells, or PBMCs.

Germline V gene lookup returns CDR1 KGHSH and CDR2 LQKENI. The CDR3 runs to 16 residues. V shed 2 bases and J 5 bases; nucleotides not matched to a gene: 5. Assay used: immunoSEQ multiplex PCR; TCRdb lists only in-frame clones, some missing. The table lists fewer than 75,000 clones, around nine tenths of them singletons. V usage is TRBV18 and J usage is TRBJ2-2, with 10 bases that match TRBD1. This TCR was sampled from a man between 65 and 85 years old with acute or convalescent COVID-19. The sample comprised peripheral blood. CDR3 sequence: CASSPLTGGGTGELFF. The CDR3 coding sequence is TGTGCCAGCTCACCATTGACAGGGGGCGGAACCGGGGAGCTGTTTTTT.